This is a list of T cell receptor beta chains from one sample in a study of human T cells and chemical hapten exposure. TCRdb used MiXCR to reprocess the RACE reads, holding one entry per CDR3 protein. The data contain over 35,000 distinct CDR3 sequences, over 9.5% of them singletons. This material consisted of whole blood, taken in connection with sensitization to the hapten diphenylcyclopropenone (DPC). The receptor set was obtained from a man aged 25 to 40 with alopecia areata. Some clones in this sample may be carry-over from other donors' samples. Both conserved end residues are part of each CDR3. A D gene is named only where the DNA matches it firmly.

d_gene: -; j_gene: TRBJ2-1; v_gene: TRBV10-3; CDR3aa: CAISNAFSFRFF
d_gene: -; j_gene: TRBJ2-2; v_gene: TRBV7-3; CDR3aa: CASSPDAGSGGELFF
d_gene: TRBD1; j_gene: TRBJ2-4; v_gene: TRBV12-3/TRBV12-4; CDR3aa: CASRPDRGENIQYF
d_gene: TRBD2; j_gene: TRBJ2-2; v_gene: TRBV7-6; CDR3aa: CASSLASGSTGELFF
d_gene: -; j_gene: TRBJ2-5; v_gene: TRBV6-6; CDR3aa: CASSYSVAPKYQETQYF
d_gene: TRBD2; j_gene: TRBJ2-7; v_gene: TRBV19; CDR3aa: CASKVAGGSYEQYF
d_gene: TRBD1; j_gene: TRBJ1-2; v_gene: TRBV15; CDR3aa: CATSRESGGGYTF
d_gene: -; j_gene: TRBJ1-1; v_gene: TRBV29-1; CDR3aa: CSVEGGTEAFF
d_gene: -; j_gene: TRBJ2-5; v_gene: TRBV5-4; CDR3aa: CASSLRTRYQETQYF
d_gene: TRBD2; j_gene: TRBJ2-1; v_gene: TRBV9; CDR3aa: CASSVVAGIHEQFF
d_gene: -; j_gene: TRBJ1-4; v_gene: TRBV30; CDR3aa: CAWGAGEVEKLFF
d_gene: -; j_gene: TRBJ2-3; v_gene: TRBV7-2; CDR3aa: CASSEIPRTDTQYF
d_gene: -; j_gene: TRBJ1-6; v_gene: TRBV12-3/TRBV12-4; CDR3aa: CASSFEDSPLHF
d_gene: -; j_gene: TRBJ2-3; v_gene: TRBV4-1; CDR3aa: CASSPGGGTDTQYF
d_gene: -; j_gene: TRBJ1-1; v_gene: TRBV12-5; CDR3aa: CASCGGENTEAFF
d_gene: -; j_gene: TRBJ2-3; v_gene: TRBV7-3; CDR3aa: CASSPRPRADTQYF
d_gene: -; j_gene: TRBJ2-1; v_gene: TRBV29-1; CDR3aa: CSDRVSSYNEQFF
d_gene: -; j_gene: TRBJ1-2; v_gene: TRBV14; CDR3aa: CASSQTRVVYGYTF
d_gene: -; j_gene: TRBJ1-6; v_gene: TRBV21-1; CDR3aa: CASSNSTQEALSPLHF
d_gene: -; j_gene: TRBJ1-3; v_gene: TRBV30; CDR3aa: CAWLRDSGNTIYF
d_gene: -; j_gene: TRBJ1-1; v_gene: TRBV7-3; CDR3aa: CASSLTTGMNTEAFF
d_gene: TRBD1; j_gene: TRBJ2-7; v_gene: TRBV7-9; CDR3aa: CASSSTGTGLKYEQYF
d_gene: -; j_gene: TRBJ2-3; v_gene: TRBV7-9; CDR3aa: CASSSIANTQYF
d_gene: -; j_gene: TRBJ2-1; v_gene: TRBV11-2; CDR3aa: CASSLSNEQFF
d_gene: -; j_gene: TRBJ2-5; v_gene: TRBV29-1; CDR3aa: CSVAIGSQETQYF
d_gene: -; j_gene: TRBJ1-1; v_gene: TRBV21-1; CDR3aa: CASSKASTGMNTEAFF
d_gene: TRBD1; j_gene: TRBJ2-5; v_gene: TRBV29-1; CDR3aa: CSVVSGTGQETQYF
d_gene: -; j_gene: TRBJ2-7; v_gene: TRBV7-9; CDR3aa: CASSSTGNEQYF
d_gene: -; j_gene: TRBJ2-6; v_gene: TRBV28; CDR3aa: CASRNLAGSLPGANVLTF
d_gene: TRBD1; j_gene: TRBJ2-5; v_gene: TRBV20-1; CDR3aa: CSARFGTGFQETQYF
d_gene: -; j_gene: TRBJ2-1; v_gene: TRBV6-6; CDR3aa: CASSYMNNEQFF
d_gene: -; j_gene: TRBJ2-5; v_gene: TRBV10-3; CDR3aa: CASNRDPQETQYF
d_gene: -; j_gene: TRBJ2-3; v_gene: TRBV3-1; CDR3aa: CASSQGPLGQYF
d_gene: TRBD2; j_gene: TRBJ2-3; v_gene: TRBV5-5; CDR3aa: CASSLAGLAGSDTQYF
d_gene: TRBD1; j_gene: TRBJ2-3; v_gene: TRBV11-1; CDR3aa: CASGTAVTDTQYF
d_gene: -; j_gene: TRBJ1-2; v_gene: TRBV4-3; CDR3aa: CASSQGEPLNYGYTF
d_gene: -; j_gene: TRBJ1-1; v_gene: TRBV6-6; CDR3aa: CASSYPGRGTEAFF
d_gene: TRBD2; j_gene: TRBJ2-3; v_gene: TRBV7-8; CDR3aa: CASSVTSGGAGDTQYF
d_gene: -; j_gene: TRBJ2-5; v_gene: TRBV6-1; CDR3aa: CASTVGLHLETQYF
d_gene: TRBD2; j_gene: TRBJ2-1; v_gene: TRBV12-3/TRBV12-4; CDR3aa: CASSWGTSGRAGNEQFF
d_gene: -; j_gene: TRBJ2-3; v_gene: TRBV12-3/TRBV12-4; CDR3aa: CASTPSGDPDTQYF
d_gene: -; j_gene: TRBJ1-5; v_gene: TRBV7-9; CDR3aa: CASSLSANQPQHF
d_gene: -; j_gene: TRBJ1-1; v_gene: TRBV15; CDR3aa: CATSRDLASEAFF
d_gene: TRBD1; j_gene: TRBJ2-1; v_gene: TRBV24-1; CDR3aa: CATIGTDDNEQFF
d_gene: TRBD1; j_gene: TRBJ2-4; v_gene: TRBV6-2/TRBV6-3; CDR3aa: CASSYRQGDKNIQYF
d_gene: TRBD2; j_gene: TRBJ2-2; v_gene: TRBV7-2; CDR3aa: CASSRTGLAGVGRTGELFF
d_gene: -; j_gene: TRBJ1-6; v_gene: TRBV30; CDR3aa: CAWGPGLPSSPLHF
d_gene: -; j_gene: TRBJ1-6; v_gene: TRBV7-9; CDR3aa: CASSLNSPLHF
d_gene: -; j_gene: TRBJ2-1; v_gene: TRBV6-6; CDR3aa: CASSYGRQNRYNEQFF
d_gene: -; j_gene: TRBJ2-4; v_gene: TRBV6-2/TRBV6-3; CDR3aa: CASSYPGPLLAKNIQYF
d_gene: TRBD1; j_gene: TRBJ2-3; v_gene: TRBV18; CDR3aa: CASSEYRRQGDTDTQYF
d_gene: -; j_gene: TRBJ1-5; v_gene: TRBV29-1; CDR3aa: CSVGDSNQPQHF
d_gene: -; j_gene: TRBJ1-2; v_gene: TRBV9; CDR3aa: CASSADPTNYGYTF
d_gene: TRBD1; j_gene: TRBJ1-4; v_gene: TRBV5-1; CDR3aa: CASSLGFGTGATNEKLFF
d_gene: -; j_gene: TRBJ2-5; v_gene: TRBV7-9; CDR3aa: CASSSGRFNRDQETQYF
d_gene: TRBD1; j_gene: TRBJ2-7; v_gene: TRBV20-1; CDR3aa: CSGQGGYYEQYF
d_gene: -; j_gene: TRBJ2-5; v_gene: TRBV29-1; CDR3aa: CSVERGQETQYF